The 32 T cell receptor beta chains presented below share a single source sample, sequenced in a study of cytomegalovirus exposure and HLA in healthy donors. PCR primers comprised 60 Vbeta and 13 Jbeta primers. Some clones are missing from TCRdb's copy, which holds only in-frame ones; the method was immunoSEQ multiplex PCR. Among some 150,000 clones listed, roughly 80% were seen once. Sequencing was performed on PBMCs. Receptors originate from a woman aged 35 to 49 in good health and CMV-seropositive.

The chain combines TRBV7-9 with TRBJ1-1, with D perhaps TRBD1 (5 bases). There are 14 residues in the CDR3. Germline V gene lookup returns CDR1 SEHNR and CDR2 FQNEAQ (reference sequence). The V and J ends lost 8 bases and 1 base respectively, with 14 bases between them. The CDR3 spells CASAGRDGNTEAFF. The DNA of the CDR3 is TGTGCCAGCGCTGGGAGGGACGGGAACACTGAAGCTTTCTTT.

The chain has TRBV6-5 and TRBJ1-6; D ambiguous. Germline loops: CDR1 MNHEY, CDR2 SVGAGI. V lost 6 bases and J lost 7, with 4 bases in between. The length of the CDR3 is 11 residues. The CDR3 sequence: CASSGNSPLHF. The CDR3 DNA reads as TGTGCCAGCAGCGGGAATTCACCCCTCCACTTT.

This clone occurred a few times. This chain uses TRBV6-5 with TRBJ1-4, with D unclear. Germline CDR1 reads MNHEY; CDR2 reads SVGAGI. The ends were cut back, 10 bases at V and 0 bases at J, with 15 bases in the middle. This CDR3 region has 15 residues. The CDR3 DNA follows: TGTGCCACCTCCCGTCTAGGAACAACTAATGAAAAACTGTTTTTT. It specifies CATSRLGTTNEKLFF.

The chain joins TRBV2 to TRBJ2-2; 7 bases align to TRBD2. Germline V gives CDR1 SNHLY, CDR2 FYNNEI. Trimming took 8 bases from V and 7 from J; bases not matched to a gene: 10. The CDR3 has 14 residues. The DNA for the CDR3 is TGTGCCAGCTCTGGGGCGGGGGAAATCGGGGAGCTGTTTTTT. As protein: CASSGAGEIGELFF. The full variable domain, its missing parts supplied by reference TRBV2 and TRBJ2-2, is EPEVTQTPSHQVTQMGQEVILRCVPISNHLYFYWYRQILGQKVEFLVSFYNNEISEKSEIFDDQFSVERPDGSNFTLKIRSTKLEDSAMYFCASSGAGEIGELFFGEGSRLTVL.

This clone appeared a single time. The CDR3 DNA is TGTGCCTGGGGGCGGGGGAACACAGATACGCAGTATTTT. This encodes CAWGRGNTDTQYF. The V and J genes are TRBV30 and TRBJ2-3; 7 nucleotides line up with TRBD2. V shed 5 bases, J shed 2 bases, and the junction held 4 bases outside the gene matches. The CDR3 totals 13 residues. Germline assignment: CDR1 GTSNPN and CDR2 SVGIG (reference sequence).

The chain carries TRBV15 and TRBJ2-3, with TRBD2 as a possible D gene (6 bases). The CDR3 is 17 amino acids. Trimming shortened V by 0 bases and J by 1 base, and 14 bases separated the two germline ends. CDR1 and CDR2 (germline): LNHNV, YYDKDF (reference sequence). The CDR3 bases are TGTGCCACCAGCAGAGATCCGGGGGTCGTGGGCACAGATACGCAGTATTTT. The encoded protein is CATSRDPGVVGTDTQYF.

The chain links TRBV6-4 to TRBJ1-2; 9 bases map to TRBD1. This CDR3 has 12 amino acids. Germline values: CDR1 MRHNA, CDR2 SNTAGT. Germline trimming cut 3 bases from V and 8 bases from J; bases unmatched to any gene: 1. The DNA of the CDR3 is TGTGCCAGCAGTGAAACAGGGGGCGGCTACACCTTC. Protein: CASSETGGGYTF.

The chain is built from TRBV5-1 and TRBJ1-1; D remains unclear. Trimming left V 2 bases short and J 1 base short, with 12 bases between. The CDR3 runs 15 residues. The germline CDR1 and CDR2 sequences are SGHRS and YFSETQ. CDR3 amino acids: CASSFFEQTNTEAFF. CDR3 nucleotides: TGCGCCAGCAGCTTTTTCGAACAAACGAACACTGAAGCTTTCTTT.

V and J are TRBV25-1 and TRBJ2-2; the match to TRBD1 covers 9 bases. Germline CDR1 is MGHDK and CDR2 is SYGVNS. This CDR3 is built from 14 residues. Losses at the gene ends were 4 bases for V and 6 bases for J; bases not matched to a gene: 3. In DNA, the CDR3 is TGTGCCAGCAGTGGCGGGACAGGGCCCGGGGAGCTGTTTTTT. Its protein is CASSGGTGPGELFF.

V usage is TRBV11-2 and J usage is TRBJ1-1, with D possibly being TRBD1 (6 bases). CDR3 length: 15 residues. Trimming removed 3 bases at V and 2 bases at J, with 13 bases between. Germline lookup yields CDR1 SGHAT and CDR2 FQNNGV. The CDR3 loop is CASSFSGGANTEAFF. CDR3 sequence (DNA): TGTGCCAGCAGCTTTTCGGGGGGCGCAAACACTGAAGCTTTCTTT.

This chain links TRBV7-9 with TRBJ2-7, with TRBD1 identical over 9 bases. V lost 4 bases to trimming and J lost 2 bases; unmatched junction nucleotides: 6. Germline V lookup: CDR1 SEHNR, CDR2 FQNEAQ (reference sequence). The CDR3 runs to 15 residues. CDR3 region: CASSYGQGFAYEQYF. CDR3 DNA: TGTGCCAGCAGCTACGGACAGGGGTTTGCCTACGAGCAGTACTTC.

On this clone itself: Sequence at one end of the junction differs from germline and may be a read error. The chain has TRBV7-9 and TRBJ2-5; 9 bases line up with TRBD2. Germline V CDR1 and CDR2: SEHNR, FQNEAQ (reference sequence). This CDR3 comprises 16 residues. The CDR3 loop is CSSTFLDSGGRETQYF. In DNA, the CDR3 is TGTTCCAGCACCTTCCTTGATAGCGGGGGCCGGGAGACCCAGTACTTC. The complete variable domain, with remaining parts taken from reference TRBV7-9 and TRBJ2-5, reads DTGVSQNPRHKITKRGQNVTFRCDPISEHNRLYWYRQTLGQGPEFLTYFQNEAQLEKSRLLSDRFSAERPKGSFSTLEIQRTEQGDSAMYLCSSTFLDSGGRETQYFGPGTRLLVL.

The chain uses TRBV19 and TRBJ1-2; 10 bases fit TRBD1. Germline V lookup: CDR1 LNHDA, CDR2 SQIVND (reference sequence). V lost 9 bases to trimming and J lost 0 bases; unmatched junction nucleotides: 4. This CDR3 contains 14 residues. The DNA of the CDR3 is TGTGCCAGCCGGACAGGGGGGACTAACTATGGCTACACCTTC. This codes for CASRTGGTNYGYTF.

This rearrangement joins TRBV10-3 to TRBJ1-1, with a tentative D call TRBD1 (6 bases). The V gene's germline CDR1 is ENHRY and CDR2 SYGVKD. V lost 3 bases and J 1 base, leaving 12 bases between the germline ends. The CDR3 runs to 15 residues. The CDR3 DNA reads TGTGCCATCAGTGACTTGACAGGCTCGAACACTGAAGCTTTCTTT. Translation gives CAISDLTGSNTEAFF.

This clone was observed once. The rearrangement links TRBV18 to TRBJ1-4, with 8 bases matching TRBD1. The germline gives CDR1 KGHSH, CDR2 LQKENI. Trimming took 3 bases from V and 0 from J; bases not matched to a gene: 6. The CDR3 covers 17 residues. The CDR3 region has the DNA TGTGCCAGCTCACCGGAGTGGGACAGGTCAACTAATGAAAAACTGTTTTTT. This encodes CASSPEWDRSTNEKLFF.

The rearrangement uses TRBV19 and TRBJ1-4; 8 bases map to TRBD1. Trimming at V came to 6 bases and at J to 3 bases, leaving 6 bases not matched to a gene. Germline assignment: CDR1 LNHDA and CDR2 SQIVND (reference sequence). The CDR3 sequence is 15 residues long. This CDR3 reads CASRRQGQANEKLFF. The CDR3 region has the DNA TGTGCCAGTAGAAGACAGGGGCAAGCTAATGAAAAACTGTTTTTT.

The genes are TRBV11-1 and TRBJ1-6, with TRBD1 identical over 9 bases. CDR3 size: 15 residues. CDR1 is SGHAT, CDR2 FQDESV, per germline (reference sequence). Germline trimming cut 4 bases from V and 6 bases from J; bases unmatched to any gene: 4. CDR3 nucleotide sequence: TGTGCCAGCAGCTGGGACAGGGCTCGTAATTCACCCCTCCACTTT. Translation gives CASSWDRARNSPLHF.

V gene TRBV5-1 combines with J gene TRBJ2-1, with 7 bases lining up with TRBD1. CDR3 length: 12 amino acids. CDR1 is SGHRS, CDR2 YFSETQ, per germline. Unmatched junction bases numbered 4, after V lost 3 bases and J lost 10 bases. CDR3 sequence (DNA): TGCGCCAGCAGCTCCCAGGGGGAGGAGCAGTTCTTC. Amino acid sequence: CASSSQGEEQFF. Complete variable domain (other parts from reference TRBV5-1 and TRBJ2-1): KAGVTQTPRYLIKTRGQQVTLSCSPISGHRSVSWYQQTPGQGLQFLFEYFSETQRNKGNFPGRFSGRQFSNSRSEMNVSTLELGDSALYLCASSSQGEEQFFGPGTRLTVL.

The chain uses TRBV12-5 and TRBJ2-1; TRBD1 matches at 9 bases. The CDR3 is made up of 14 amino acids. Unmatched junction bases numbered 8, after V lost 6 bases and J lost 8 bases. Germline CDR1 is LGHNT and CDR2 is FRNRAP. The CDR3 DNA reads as TGTGCTAGTGGAACAGGGGGCGTTTTTGATGAGCAGTTCTTC. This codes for CASGTGGVFDEQFF. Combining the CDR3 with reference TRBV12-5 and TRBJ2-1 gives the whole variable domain DARVTQTPRHKVTEMGQEVTMRCQPILGHNTVFWYRQTMMQGLELLAYFRNRAPLDDSGMPKDRFSAEMPDATLATLKIQPSEPRDSAVYFCASGTGGVFDEQFFGPGTRLTVL.

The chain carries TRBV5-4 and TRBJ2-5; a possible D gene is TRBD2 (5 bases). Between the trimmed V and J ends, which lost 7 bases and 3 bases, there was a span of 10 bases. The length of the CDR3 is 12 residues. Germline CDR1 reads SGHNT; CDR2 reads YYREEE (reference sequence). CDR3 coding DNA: TGTGCCAGCGGCCGGGGAGAAGAGACCCAGTACTTC. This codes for CASGRGEETQYF.

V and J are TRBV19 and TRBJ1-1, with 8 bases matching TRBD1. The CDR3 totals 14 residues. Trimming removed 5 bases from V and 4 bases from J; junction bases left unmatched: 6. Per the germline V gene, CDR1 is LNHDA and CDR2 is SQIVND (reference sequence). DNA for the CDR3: TGTGCCAGTAGTTTCCAGGGGGCCGTCACTGAAGCTTTCTTT. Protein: CASSFQGAVTEAFF.

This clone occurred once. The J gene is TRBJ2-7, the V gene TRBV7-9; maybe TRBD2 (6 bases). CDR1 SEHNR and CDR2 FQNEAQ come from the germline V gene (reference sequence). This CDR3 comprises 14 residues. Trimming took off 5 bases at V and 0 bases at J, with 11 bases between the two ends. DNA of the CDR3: TGTGCCAGCAGCGTTGGAGGGAGCTCCTACGAGCAGTACTTC. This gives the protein CASSVGGSSYEQYF.

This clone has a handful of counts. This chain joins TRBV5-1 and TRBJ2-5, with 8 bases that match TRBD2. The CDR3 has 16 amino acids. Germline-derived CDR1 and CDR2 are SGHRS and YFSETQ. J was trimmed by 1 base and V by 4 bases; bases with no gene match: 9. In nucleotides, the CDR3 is TGCGCCAGCAGCGGGGGGGCGGGGGGCCCCCAAGAGACCCAGTACTTC. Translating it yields CASSGGAGGPQETQYF.

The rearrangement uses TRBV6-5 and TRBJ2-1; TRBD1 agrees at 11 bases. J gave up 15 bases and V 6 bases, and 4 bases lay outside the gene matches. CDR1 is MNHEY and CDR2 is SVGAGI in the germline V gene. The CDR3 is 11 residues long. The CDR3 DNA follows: TGTGCCAGCAGCTCCGGGACAGGGGGGTTCTTC. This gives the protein CASSSGTGGFF.

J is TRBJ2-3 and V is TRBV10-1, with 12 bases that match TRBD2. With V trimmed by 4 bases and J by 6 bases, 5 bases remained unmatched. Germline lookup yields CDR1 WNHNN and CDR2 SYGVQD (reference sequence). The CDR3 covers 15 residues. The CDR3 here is CASSGLAGGLDTQYF. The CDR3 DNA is TGCGCCAGCAGTGGGCTAGCGGGGGGGTTGGATACGCAGTATTTT.

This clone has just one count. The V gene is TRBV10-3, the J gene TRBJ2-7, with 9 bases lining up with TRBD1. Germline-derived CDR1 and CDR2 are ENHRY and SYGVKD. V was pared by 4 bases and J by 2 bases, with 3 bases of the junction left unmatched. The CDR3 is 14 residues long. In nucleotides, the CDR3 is TGTGCCATCAGTGGACAGGGGGAAACCTACGAGCAGTACTTC. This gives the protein CAISGQGETYEQYF.

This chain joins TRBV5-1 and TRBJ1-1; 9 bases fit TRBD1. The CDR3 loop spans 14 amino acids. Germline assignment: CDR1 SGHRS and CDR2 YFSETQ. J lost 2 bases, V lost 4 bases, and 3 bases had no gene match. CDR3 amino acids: CASSMTGGNTEAFF. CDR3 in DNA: TGCGCCAGCAGCATGACAGGGGGAAACACTGAAGCTTTCTTT.

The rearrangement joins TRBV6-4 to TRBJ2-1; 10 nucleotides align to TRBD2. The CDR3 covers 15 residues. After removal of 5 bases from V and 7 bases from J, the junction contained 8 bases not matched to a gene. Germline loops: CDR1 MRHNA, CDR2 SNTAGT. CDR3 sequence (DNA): TGTGCCAGCAGTCAAAGCGGGGGGGCAGGAAATGAGCAGTTCTTC. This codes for CASSQSGGAGNEQFF.

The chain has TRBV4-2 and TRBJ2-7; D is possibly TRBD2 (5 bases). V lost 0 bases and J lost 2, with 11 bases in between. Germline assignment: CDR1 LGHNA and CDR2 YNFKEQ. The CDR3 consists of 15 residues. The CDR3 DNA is TGTGCCAGCAGCCAAGAATCAGCGGATACCTACGAGCAGTACTTC. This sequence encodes CASSQESADTYEQYF.

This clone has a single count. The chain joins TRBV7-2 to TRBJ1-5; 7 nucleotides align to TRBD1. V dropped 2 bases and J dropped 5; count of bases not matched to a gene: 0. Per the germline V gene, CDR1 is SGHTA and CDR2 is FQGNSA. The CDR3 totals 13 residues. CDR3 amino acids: CASSLQGDQPQHF. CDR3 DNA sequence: TGTGCCAGCAGCTTACAGGGGGATCAGCCCCAGCATTTT. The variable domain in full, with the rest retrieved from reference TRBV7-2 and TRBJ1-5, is GAGVSQSPSNKVTEKGKDVELRCDPISGHTALYWYRQSLGQGLEFLIYFQGNSAPDKSGLPSDRFSAERTGGSVSTLTIQRTQQEDSAVYLCASSLQGDQPQHFGDGTRLSIL.

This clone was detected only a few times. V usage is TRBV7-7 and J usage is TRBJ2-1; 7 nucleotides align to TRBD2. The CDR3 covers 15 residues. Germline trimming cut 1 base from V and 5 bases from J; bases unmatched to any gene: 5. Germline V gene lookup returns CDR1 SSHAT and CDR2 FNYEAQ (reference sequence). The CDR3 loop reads CASSLGQGLNNEQFF. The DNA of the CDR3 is TGTGCCAGCAGCTTAGGGCAGGGACTAAACAATGAGCAGTTCTTC.

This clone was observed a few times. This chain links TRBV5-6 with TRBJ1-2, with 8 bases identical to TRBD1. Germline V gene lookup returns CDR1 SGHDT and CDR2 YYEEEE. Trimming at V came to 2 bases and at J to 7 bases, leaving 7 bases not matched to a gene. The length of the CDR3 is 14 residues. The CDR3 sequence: CASSFGQGALGYTF. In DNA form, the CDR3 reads TGTGCCAGCAGCTTTGGGCAGGGGGCGCTTGGCTACACCTTC.